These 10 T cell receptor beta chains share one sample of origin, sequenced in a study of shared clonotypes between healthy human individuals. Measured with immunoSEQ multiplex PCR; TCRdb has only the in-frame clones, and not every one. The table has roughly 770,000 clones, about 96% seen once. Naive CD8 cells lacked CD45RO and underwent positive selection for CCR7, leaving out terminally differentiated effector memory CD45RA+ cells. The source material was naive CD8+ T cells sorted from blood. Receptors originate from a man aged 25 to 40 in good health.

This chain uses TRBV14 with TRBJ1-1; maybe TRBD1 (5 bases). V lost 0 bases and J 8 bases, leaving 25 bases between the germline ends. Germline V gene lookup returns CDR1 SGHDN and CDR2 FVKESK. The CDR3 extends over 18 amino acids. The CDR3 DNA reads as TGTGCCAGCAGCCAAGATGGCAGGGACCCAAAAAAACTTAAAGAAGCTTTCTTT. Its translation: CASSQDGRDPKKLKEAFF.

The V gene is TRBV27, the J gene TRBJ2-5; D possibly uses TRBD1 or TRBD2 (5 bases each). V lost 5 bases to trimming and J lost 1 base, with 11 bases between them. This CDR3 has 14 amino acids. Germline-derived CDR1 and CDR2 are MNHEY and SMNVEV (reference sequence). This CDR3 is CASSTRDPQETQYF. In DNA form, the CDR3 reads TGTGCCAGCAGTACCCGGGACCCCCAAGAGACCCAGTACTTC.

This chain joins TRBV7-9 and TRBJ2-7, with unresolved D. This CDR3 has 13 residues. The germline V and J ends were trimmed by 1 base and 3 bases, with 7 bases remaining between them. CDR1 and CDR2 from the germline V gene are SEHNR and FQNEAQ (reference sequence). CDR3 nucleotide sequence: TGTGCCAGCAGCTTAGGCAGTTACTACGAGCAGTACTTC. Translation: CASSLGSYYEQYF.

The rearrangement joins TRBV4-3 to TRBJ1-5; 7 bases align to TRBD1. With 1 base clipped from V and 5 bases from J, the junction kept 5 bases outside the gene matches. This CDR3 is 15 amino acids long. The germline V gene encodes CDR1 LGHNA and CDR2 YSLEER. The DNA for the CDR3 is TGCGCCAGCAGCCAAGGGACAGGAAAGGATCAGCCCCAGCATTTT. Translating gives CASSQGTGKDQPQHF.

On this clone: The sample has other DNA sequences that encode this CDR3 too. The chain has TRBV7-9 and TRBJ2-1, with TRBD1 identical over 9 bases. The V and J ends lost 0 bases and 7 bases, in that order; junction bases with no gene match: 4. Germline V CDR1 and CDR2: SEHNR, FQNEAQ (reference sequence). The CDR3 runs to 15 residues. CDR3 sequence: CASSLARTGENEQFF. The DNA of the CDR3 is TGTGCCAGCAGCTTAGCTAGGACAGGGGAGAATGAGCAGTTCTTC.

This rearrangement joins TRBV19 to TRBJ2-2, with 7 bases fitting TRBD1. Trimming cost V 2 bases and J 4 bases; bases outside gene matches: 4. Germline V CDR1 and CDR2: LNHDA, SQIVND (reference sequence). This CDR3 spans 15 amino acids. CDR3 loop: CASSIPTGFTGELFF. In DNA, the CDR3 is TGTGCCAGTAGTATACCGACAGGGTTCACCGGGGAGCTGTTTTTT.

The chain's CDR3 is CSVPPGQGWYGYTF. CDR3 DNA: TGCAGCGTTCCACCGGGACAGGGCTGGTATGGCTACACCTTC. The chain has TRBV29-1 and TRBJ1-2, with 9 bases identical to TRBD1. From germline, CDR1 is SQVTM and CDR2 ANQGSEA. This CDR3 has 14 amino acids. V lost 5 bases and J lost 5; bases outside the gene matches: 9. The whole variable domain, remainder taken from reference TRBV29-1 and TRBJ1-2, is SAVISQKPSRDICQRGTSLTIQCQVDSQVTMMFWYRQQPGQSLTLIATANQGSEATYESGFVIDKFPISRPNLTFSTLTVSNMSPEDSSIYLCSVPPGQGWYGYTFGSGTRLTVV.

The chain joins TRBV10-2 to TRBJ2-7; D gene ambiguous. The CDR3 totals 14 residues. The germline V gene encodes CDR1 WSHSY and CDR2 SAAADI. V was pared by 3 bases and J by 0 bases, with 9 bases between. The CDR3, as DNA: TGCGCCAGCAGTGACCGGACCGTCTCCTACGAGCAGTACTTC. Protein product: CASSDRTVSYEQYF.

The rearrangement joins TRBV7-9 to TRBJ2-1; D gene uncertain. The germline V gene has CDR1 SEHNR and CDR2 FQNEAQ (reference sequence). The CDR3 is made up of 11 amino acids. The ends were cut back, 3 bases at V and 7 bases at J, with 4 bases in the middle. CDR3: CASSFTNEQFF. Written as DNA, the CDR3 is TGTGCCAGCAGCTTCACAAATGAGCAGTTCTTC.

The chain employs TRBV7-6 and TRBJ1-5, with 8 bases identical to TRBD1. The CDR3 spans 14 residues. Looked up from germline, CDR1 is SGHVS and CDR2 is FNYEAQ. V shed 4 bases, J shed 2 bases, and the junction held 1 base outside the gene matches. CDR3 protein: CASSSDRGNQPQHF. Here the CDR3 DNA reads TGTGCCAGCAGCTCGGACAGGGGCAATCAGCCCCAGCATTTT.